This T cell receptor (beta chain) was recovered during a study of blood T cell repertoires in COVID-19. Overall study context: Sites across the United States, Italy and Spain contributed samples from acute and convalescent COVID-19.

In germline, CDR1 is LNHDA, CDR2 SQIVND (reference sequence). V dropped 7 bases and J dropped 8 bases, with 20 bases sitting between them. This CDR3 spans 14 amino acids. Profiling relied on immunoSEQ multiplex PCR, and the TCRdb table lists in-frame clones only, not all of them. Of about 100,000 clones in the sample, approximately 87% were seen once. The sample consisted of peripheral blood. The receptor was isolated from a human donor in a cohort sampled during active COVID-19. The rearrangement joins TRBV19 to TRBJ1-2; no clear D gene. The CDR3 reads CASTPLGGLEGYTF. The CDR3 bases are TGTGCCAGTACCCCATTAGGAGGCCTAGAGGGCTACACCTTC.